This is a list of T cell receptor beta chains from one sample in a study of cytomegalovirus exposure and HLA in healthy donors. TCRdb keeps only in-frame clones here, not all; method: immunoSEQ multiplex PCR. Of under 150,000 clones in the sample, around four fifths were seen once. Sequences were obtained from PBMCs. The origin of the receptors is a boy under 10 years old in good health and CMV-seronegative. Each CDR3 is given with its conserved first and last residue. The order of the fields is D gene, J gene, V gene, clone size, CDR3 length, CDR3 DNA, CDR3 protein. A D gene is named only where the DNA matches it firmly. Not every row has a clone size; where given, it reads once, few, many or a size class.

NA TRBJ1-2 TRBV9 NA 13 TGTGCCAGCAGTCGATCAGAGGACTATGGCTACACCTTC CASSRSEDYGYTF
TRBD1 TRBJ2-3 TRBV18 NA 16 TGTGCCAGCTCGGCCAGGACAGGGGCTAGCAAGGATACGCAGTATTTT CASSARTGASKDTQYF
NA TRBJ2-7 TRBV7-9 few 14 TGTGCCAGCAGCTTAGCGGGGAGGCTAGGTGAGCAGTACTTC CASSLAGRLGEQYF
NA TRBJ2-6 TRBV6-1 NA 15 TGTGCCAGCAGTCCGGGGGACTCTGGGGCCAACGTCCTGACTTTC CASSPGDSGANVLTF
TRBD2 TRBJ2-1 TRBV5-1 NA 18 TGCGCCAGCAGCTTGGACCCGTGGGGGGGAGGCTCCTACAATGAGCAGTTCTTC CASSLDPWGGGSYNEQFF
NA TRBJ1-2 TRBV10-3 NA 17 TGTGCCATCAGTGAGTCGCTCGTGAGGGATCGAAACTATGGCTACACCTTC CAISESLVRDRNYGYTF
NA TRBJ2-7 TRBV6-6 few 14 TGTGCCAGCAGTGGTGCAGGGGTATCCTACGAGCAGTACTTC CASSGAGVSYEQYF
TRBD1 TRBJ1-1 TRBV5-1 once 17 TGCGCCAGCAGCTTGAGGGGACAGGGAAGCCCTGACACTGAAGCTTTCTTT CASSLRGQGSPDTEAFF
NA TRBJ1-2 TRBV6-1 NA 15 TGTGCCAGCAGTGTCGGGGGGCGCAACGTCTATGGCTACACCTTC CASSVGGRNVYGYTF
NA TRBJ2-3 TRBV28 few 13 TGTGCCAGCAGACAAGGGGGCACAGATACGCAGTATTTT CASRQGGTDTQYF
TRBD2 TRBJ2-5 TRBV2 few 17 TGTGCCAGCAGTGAAGTCACGGGACTAGGGGGGCAAGAGACCCAGTACTTC CASSEVTGLGGQETQYF
TRBD1 TRBJ2-1 TRBV5-6 once 16 TGTGCCAGCAGCTCACCAGACAGGGGGAATAGGAATGAGCAGTTCTTC CASSSPDRGNRNEQFF
NA TRBJ2-1 TRBV11-2 NA 15 TGTGCCAGCAGACCCCGGAGGAGCCCATACAATGAGCAGTTCTTC CASRPRRSPYNEQFF
TRBD1 TRBJ1-3 TRBV5-6 NA 16 TGTGCCAGCAGCCGGATGACGACAGGGCTAGGAAACACCATATATTTT CASSRMTTGLGNTIYF
TRBD1 TRBJ2-5 TRBV6-1 NA 14 TGTGCCAGCAGTGAGGGGACAGGCGGAGAGACCCAGTACTTC CASSEGTGGETQYF
TRBD1 TRBJ1-2 TRBV7-9 NA 14 TGTTCCAGCAGCTTGGGGCAGGGGGCGCATGGCTACACCTTC CSSSLGQGAHGYTF
NA TRBJ2-1 TRBV6-1 NA 13 TGTGCCAGCAGTGAAGCCGAGGCCAATGAGCAGTTCTTC CASSEAEANEQFF
TRBD2 TRBJ2-1 TRBV5-4 NA 15 TGTGCCAGCAGTCCGGGGACTAGCGGAAACAATGAGCAGTTCTTC CASSPGTSGNNEQFF
NA TRBJ1-3 TRBV4-1 NA 16 TGCGCCAGCAGCTTGTTTCGGGAACCCTCTGGAAACACCATATATTTT CASSLFREPSGNTIYF
TRBD1 TRBJ2-7 TRBV27 NA 16 TGTGCCAGCAGTTTCACGTGGGACAGCAACCTCTACGAGCAGTACTTC CASSFTWDSNLYEQYF
TRBD1 TRBJ1-1 TRBV7-8 NA 14 TGTGCCAGCAGCCTACAGGGGGTGGTCACTGAAGCTTTCTTT CASSLQGVVTEAFF
TRBD1 TRBJ1-3 TRBV25-1 NA 16 TGTGCCAGCAGTGGAGTCACACAGGGGTCTGGAAACACCATATATTTT CASSGVTQGSGNTIYF
TRBD1 TRBJ2-1 TRBV13 NA 20 TGTGCCAGCAGCCCGCCCCCGGGACAGGGGGCTTCCTTCTCCTACAATGAGCAGTTCTTC CASSPPPGQGASFSYNEQFF
TRBD1 TRBJ2-7 TRBV5-6 once 16 TGTGCCAGCAGCCCCGGGACAGGGGGCGAAATCTACGAGCAGTACTTC CASSPGTGGEIYEQYF
TRBD2 TRBJ2-1 TRBV6-5 NA 15 TGTGCCAGCAGTCCTACCGGACTAGCGGGAGGGGAGCAGTTCTTC CASSPTGLAGGEQFF
NA TRBJ2-1 TRBV18 NA 15 TGTGCCAGCTCACAGGAGGAGGAGTTATACAATGAGCAGTTCTTC CASSQEEELYNEQFF
TRBD1 TRBJ2-2 TRBV5-4 NA 15 TGTGCCAGCAGTTTCCGGACAGGGTTTACCGGGGAGCTGTTTTTT CASSFRTGFTGELFF
NA TRBJ1-6 TRBV25-1 NA 14 TGTGCCAGCAGTGAGGGGGGGGAAAGTTCACCCCTCCACTTT CASSEGGESSPLHF
NA TRBJ2-1 TRBV9 NA 12 TGTGCCAGCAGGGGGCCCCTGAATGAGCAGTTCTTC CASRGPLNEQFF
NA TRBJ1-1 TRBV6-1 NA 15 TGTGCCAGCACAGGGGCCTGGGGGTATGGGGCTGAAGCTTTCTTT CASTGAWGYGAEAFF
NA TRBJ2-3 TRBV29-1 few 13 TGCAGCGCTGGGCGGGATTACACAGATACGCAGTATTTT CSAGRDYTDTQYF
TRBD2 TRBJ2-3 TRBV9 few 16 TGTGCCAGCAGCGTATGGGCGGGGGGGGCCACAGATACGCAGTATTTT CASSVWAGGATDTQYF
TRBD2 TRBJ2-5 TRBV4-2 NA 15 TGTGCCAGCAGACCCGGGACTAGTGTTATGGAGACCCAGTACTTC CASRPGTSVMETQYF
TRBD1 TRBJ2-1 TRBV15 NA 17 TGTGCCACCAGCAACCGTCCCGACAGGGCCGCTAGTAATGAGCAGTTCTTC CATSNRPDRAASNEQFF
NA TRBJ2-4 TRBV28 NA 16 TGTGCCAGCAGTTTAAGGGGCGATCTAGCCAAAAACATTCAGTACTTC CASSLRGDLAKNIQYF
NA TRBJ1-2 TRBV25-1 NA 13 TGTGCCAGCAGTGCGTGGGCAGGTAATGGCTACACCTTC CASSAWAGNGYTF